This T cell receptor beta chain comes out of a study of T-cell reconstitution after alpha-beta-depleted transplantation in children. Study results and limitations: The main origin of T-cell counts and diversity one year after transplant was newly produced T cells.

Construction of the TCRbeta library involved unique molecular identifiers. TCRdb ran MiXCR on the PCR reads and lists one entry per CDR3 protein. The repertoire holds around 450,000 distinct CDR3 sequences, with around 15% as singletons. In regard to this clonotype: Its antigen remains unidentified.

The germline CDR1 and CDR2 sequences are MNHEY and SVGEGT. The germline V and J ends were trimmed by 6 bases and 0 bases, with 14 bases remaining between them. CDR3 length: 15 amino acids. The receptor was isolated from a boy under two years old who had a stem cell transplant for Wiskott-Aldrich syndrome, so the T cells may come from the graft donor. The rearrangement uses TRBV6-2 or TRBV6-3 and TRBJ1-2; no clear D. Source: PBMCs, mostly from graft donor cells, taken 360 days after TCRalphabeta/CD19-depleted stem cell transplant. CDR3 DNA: TGTGCCAGCAGCTACATCTCATCCCCTAACTATGGCTACACCTTC. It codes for CASSYISSPNYGYTF.